This T cell receptor (beta chain) was sequenced in a study of blood T cell repertoires in COVID-19. As processed by the authors: For nucleated cells, counts were estimated from reference gene primer amplification. Some clones are missing from TCRdb's copy, which holds only in-frame ones; the method was immunoSEQ multiplex PCR. The V and J calls and clone size were taken over from that table, and D and trimming were inferred from the DNA. The sample has around 30,000 clones, 84% seen once; the top ten hold under 55%. V lost 5 bases to trimming and J lost 1 base; unmatched junction nucleotides: 6. CDR1 is SGHVS and CDR2 is FQNEAQ in the germline V gene. The CDR3 is made up of 15 amino acids.

The sample comprised peripheral blood. V and J are TRBV7-8 and TRBJ1-2; the match to TRBD1 covers 8 bases. The source of this sequence is a woman of 80 years or more with acute or convalescent COVID-19. Here the CDR3 reads CASSKDRGNNYGYTF. The CDR3 DNA follows: TGTGCCAGCAGCAAAGACAGGGGAAATAACTATGGCTACACCTTC.